The rows below give T cell receptor beta chains drawn from one sample of a study of Ad26.COV2.S vaccination and SARS-CoV-2 variants. Generated by immunoSEQ multiplex PCR, the TCRdb table keeps only in-frame clones and is missing some. The data show fewer than 500,000 clones, 90% seen once. The material was peripheral blood, obtained in a trial of Ad26.COV2.S vaccine versus placebo. Receptors were obtained from a person between 18 and 65 years old who received the Ad26.COV2.S COVID-19 vaccine or a placebo. CDR3s leave out the opening cysteine and the closing phenylalanine or tryptophan. The order of the fields is CDR3 length, V gene, CDR3 protein.

>12|TRBV30
ASRDYSSTDTQY
>14|TRBV19
ASSMGSGSGYNEQF
>13|TRBV18
ASSPKGQILDTIY
>13|TRBV4-2
ASSFGTGLNTEAF
>13|TRBV7-9
ASSSYRGSNSPLH
>12|TRBV11-3
ASSLAGAGTEAF
>11|TRBV19
ASSPGQLRGYT
>11|TRBV7-9
ASSLANSREQF
>12|TRBV5-4
ASSTGGISYEQY
>15|TRBV6-9
ASSSRTTTYSNQPQH
>13|TRBV11-2
ASSLGLANTGELF
>13|TRBV6-2/TRBV6-3
ASSALAGLYNEQF
>7|TRBV5-8
APSYEQY
>16|TRBV23-1
ASSSTPSDRTSTDTQY
>14|TRBV6-1
ASSEWGGVGYNEQF
>11|TRBV27
ASSAGATNEQF
>13|TRBV6-1
ASSEAFYADYGYT
>10|TRBV24-1
ATSDRDYGYT
>13|TRBV21-1
ASYPDNANTGELF
>12|TRBV19
ASSVETSGRQQY
>14|TRBV9
ASSVGGLTDYNEQF
>11|TRBV5-1
ASSEGQYYGYT
>16|TRBV5-4
ASSLGPGQGAYTGELF
>20|TRBV27
ASSPLERGSVLRAGHQAVLH
>9|TRBV2
ASSERREAF
>13|TRBV30
AWSVSAGPYNEQF
>10|TRBV19
ASSISGPEAF
>12|TRBV18
ASSPGRGTYEQY
>12|TRBV10-3
AISSGGSQETQY
>14|TRBV5-4
ASSLGLAGFTDTQY
>13|TRBV5-1
ASSDLRAGAYEQY
>13|TRBV18
ASSPGQGGDYEQY
>12|TRBV7-9
ASSPLRGAQEQF
>12|TRBV4-1
ASSQAQGGDEQY
>11|TRBV19
ASTSRGNQPQH
>14|TRBV7-8
ASSLTGTTTTGELF
>14|TRBV21-1
ASSKGVWRGGPWQF
>13|TRBV13
ASSSRLSRTDTQY
>14|TRBV5-6
ASSLWGLSDDNEQF
>14|TRBV11-2
ASSLDLVSSTDTQY
>12|TRBV6-6
ASSYGGLTDTQY
>12|TRBV18
ASSPRTDQETQY
>12|TRBV29-1
SVEDKGAGYGYT
>12|TRBV28
ASSFARASPTQY
>12|TRBV5-4
ASSLGGSNYGYT
>13|TRBV5-1
ASSLAPGDVDTIY
>16|TRBV6-2/TRBV6-3
ASSLEGILLPDNEKLF
>12|TRBV4-3
ASSQEGGPRGYT
>12|TRBV19
ASSWTSGSYEQY